This T cell receptor beta chain was sequenced during a study of blood T cell repertoires in COVID-19. Study details: The origin of the acute and convalescent COVID-19 samples was the United States, Italy and Spain. T cells, B-cell-depleted T cells, or PBMCs provided the cDNA or gDNA that served as material.

Seattle cases were enrolled at active infection and followed longitudinally. With termini counted, the CDR3 has 8 amino acids. Germline V gives CDR1 WNHNN, CDR2 SYGVQD (reference sequence). In the source study's methods: Reference gene primers were amplified, and this amplification served to estimate nucleated cell counts. Generated by immunoSEQ multiplex PCR, the TCRdb table keeps only in-frame clones and is missing some. The D gene and trimming were derived from the DNA, and the V and J assignments and clone size from that table. The data contain 170,000 or so clones, around 84% of them singletons. This clone has more than one count but fewer than ten. This is likely a read error, given that the CDR3 carries no conserved phenylalanine or tryptophan at its end. It is unclear where the CDR3 begins or ends on the DNA, so no DNA is shown, and the CDR3 is as TCRdb lists it.

The chain carries TRBV10-1 and TRBJ1-2. The sequence came from a man between 60 and 75 years old with COVID-19, enrolled during active disease. Sample: peripheral blood. The CDR3 region is CASRGAED.